The 14 T cell receptor beta chains below all came from one sample that was sequenced in a study of shared clonotypes between healthy human individuals. Using immunoSEQ multiplex PCR, the repertoire was profiled, and TCRdb retains in-frame clones only, with some absent. The repertoire consists of millions of clones, with more than 80% occurring once and the leading ten covering 0.11% to 0.15%. The sequenced sample was naive CD4+ T cells sorted from blood. Documented subset: CD45RA+ positively selected. Receptors were obtained from a man between 18 and 35 years old in good health.

The rearrangement uses TRBV6-6 and TRBJ2-5, with D uncertain. Trimming removed 5 bases at V and 1 base at J, with 11 bases between. The CDR3 spans 14 residues. Germline V lookup: CDR1 MNHNY, CDR2 SVGAGI (reference sequence). This CDR3 is CASSHSGSQETQYF. In DNA, the CDR3 is TGTGCCAGCAGTCATTCAGGCTCCCAAGAGACCCAGTACTTC.

The rearrangement uses TRBV7-6 and TRBJ2-3, with 9 nucleotides matching TRBD2. Germline values: CDR1 SGHVS, CDR2 FNYEAQ. This CDR3 comprises 16 residues. The V gene end was trimmed by 5 bases and the J gene end by 0 bases; junction bases not matched to a gene: 6. The CDR3, as DNA: TGTGCCAGCAGCCTGCTAGCGGGAAGTAGCACAGATACGCAGTATTTT. Amino acids: CASSLLAGSSTDTQYF.

The chain uses TRBV11-1 and TRBJ2-7; 7 bases map to TRBD1. The junction had 4 bases not matched to a gene; V was cut back by 6 bases and J by 2 bases. The germline V gene encodes CDR1 SGHAT and CDR2 FQDESV (reference sequence). The CDR3 consists of 13 residues. The CDR3 DNA reads as TGTGCCAGCAGTCCCGGGACAGCCTACGAGCAGTACTTC. Translation: CASSPGTAYEQYF.

The chain has TRBV23-1 and TRBJ2-1; D possibly corresponds to TRBD2 (5 bases). TRBV23-1 falls under the ORF class, with uncertain function. CDR3 size: 15 residues. Trimming shortened V by 3 bases and J by 1 base, and 10 bases separated the two germline ends. Here the CDR3 DNA reads TGCGCCAGCAGTCACGGAGCGGTGTCCTACAATGAGCAGTTCTTC. Residues: CASSHGAVSYNEQFF.

The genes are TRBV9 and TRBJ1-2; no firm D call. Between the trimmed V and J ends, which lost 0 bases and 4 bases, there was a span of 13 bases. The CDR3 has 15 residues. Germline V gene data show CDR1 as SGDLS and CDR2 as YYNGEE. The CDR3 DNA reads as TGTGCCAGCAGCGTAGTGGACCGGGGTATCTATGGCTACACCTTC. It codes for CASSVVDRGIYGYTF.

The chain links TRBV6-5 to TRBJ2-1; TRBD2 matches 11 bases. Germline CDR1 is MNHEY and CDR2 is SVGAGI. V was pared by 3 bases and J by 8 bases, with 6 bases of the junction left unmatched. The CDR3 runs to 15 residues. DNA of the CDR3: TGTGCCAGCAGTTATAGCGGGGGGGCCCGGGATGAGCAGTTCTTC. Protein: CASSYSGGARDEQFF.

The chain has TRBV28 and TRBJ2-2; D is unclear. CDR1 and CDR2 from the germline V gene are MDHEN and SYDVKM. The CDR3 contains 15 residues. The ends were cut back, 5 bases at V and 5 bases at J, with 15 bases in the middle. The CDR3 spells CASSPPLTQTGELFF. Here the CDR3 DNA reads TGTGCCAGCAGTCCCCCTCTGACGCAAACCGGGGAGCTGTTTTTT. The entire variable domain, with the rest obtained from reference TRBV28 and TRBJ2-2, is as follows: DVKVTQSSRYLVKRTGEKVFLECVQDMDHENMFWYRQDPGLGLRLIYFSYDVKMKEKGDIPEGYSVSREKKERFSLILESASTNQTSMYLCASSPPLTQTGELFFGEGSRLTVL.

The chain employs TRBV19 and TRBJ1-2; D might be TRBD1 (5 bases). This CDR3 comprises 14 residues. Trimming pared 7 bases from V and 0 bases from J, leaving 12 bases between. Germline V gene sequence: CDR1 LNHDA, CDR2 SQIVND (reference sequence). CDR3 coding DNA: TGTGCCAGTACCCCACAAGGGGCTAACTATGGCTACACCTTC. The encoded protein is CASTPQGANYGYTF.

This clone is a singleton in its sample. J is TRBJ2-5 and V is TRBV7-2; the D gene is possibly TRBD2 (5 bases). CDR1 is SGHTA and CDR2 is FQGNSA in the germline V gene. This CDR3 has 14 residues. Deletions cut 6 bases from V and 1 base from J, with 12 bases between. DNA of the CDR3: TGTGCCAGCAGTCAACTAGTGGCCCAAGAGACCCAGTACTTC. This codes for CASSQLVAQETQYF.

This chain uses TRBV30 with TRBJ2-7; D ambiguous. The V gene lost 4 bases and the J gene lost 3 bases, with 10 bases spanning the gap. This CDR3 is built from 12 residues. Germline V gene data show CDR1 as GTSNPN and CDR2 as SVGIG (reference sequence). CDR3 residues: CAWTVTNYEQYF. In DNA, the CDR3 is TGTGCCTGGACCGTCACTAACTACGAGCAGTACTTC.

The chain employs TRBV28 and TRBJ1-6, with D unresolved. With 3 bases removed from V and 12 bases from J, the gap between germline ends came to 12 bases. The CDR3 contains 13 residues. Germline V gene sequence: CDR1 MDHEN, CDR2 SYDVKM. The CDR3 is CASSLRENLPLHF. The CDR3 bases are TGTGCCAGCAGTTTGCGGGAGAACCTACCCCTCCACTTT.

J is TRBJ1-5 and V is TRBV6-6, with D perhaps TRBD1 (6 bases). Trimming removed 4 bases at V and 6 bases at J, with 13 bases between. The germline CDR1 and CDR2 sequences are MNHNY and SVGAGI (reference sequence). This CDR3 is 14 amino acids long. Here the CDR3 reads CASSSRGGSQPQHF. The DNA for the CDR3 is TGTGCCAGCAGTTCCAGGGGTGGGAGTCAGCCCCAGCATTTT.

CDR3: CASRRGSTYEQYF. The CDR3 DNA sequence: TGTGCCAGCAGGCGGGGATCGACCTACGAGCAGTACTTC. The V and J genes are TRBV27 and TRBJ2-7, with D tentatively TRBD2 (6 bases). From germline, CDR1 is MNHEY and CDR2 SMNVEV (reference sequence). The V and J ends lost 6 bases and 2 bases respectively, with 11 bases between them. The CDR3 loop spans 13 amino acids.

The chain combines TRBV5-1 with TRBJ2-1; 11 nucleotides agree with TRBD2. Germline CDR1 and CDR2: SGHRS and YFSETQ. The CDR3 loop spans 14 amino acids. With 4 bases clipped from V and 6 bases from J, the junction kept 3 bases outside the gene matches. CDR3 sequence: CASSEGTSGNEQFF. For the CDR3, the DNA is TGCGCCAGCAGCGAGGGGACTAGCGGCAATGAGCAGTTCTTC. Full variable domain (outside the CDR3, taken from reference TRBV5-1 and TRBJ2-1): KAGVTQTPRYLIKTRGQQVTLSCSPISGHRSVSWYQQTPGQGLQFLFEYFSETQRNKGNFPGRFSGRQFSNSRSEMNVSTLELGDSALYLCASSEGTSGNEQFFGPGTRLTVL.